These 7 T cell receptor beta chains were sequenced from one sample in a study of vaccination and CD4 T cells after COVID-19 (dated 2022 in TCRdb). No antigen has been assigned to these receptors. The sample's time point, from its label and the paper: late sampling 161 to 241 days after vaccination in three convalescent patients. The intended sense of this specimen's treatment or condition label: approximately nine-day PBMC culture with coronavirus spike peptide pools or control peptides (ViraFEST assay). Library preparation employed PCR. The sequencing machine was an Illumina iSeq 100. At the Johns Hopkins FTIC core, DNA from the cultured CD4+ T cells underwent TCR sequencing with the Oncomine TCR Beta short-read assay. TCRdb reran the public reads through fastp at Q25 and MiXCR, keeping productive beta chains. All rows with the same CDR3 protein become a single entry with the most common DNA and genes. The sample data list fewer than 20,000 distinct CDR3 sequences, and around 47% of these were observed just once. The ten top clones hold around 21% of the sample.

This material consisted of CD4+ T cells from blood, cultured in vitro, taken about 7 months after SARS-CoV-2 vaccination. These receptors were taken from a human donor who had recovered from COVID-19.

J is TRBJ2-3 and V is TRBV20-1, with no clear D. Germline-derived CDR1 and CDR2 are DFQATT and SNEGSKA (reference sequence). The CDR3 has 11 amino acids. Trimming took 7 bases from V and 6 from J, leaving 11 bases between them. Here the CDR3 reads CSEKSRDTQYF. DNA for the CDR3: TGCAGTGAAAAGAGCCGGGATACGCAGTATTTT.

Within the sample, this clonotype is large. V is TRBV7-2 and J is TRBJ1-3; 7 bases agree with TRBD1. This CDR3 contains 14 residues. Germline V gene sequence: CDR1 SGHTA, CDR2 FQGNSA. After removal of 4 bases from V and 4 bases from J, the junction contained 4 bases not matched to a gene. The CDR3 region has the DNA TGTGCCAGCAGCTACAGGGGTGCGGGAAACACCATATATTTT. It encodes CASSYRGAGNTIYF.

CDR3 in amino acids: CSARDNSYGYTF. The CDR3 nucleotides are TGCAGTGCTAGAGATAACAGCTATGGCTACACCTTC. V gene TRBV20-1 combines with J gene TRBJ1-2; D remains ambiguous. The V end lost 0 bases, the J end lost 4 bases, and 6 bases lay between the germline ends. From germline, CDR1 is DFQATT and CDR2 SNEGSKA (reference sequence). The CDR3 contains 12 residues.

The sample holds one count of this clonotype. The V call is TRBV6-1, the J call TRBJ2-2; D is perhaps TRBD1 or TRBD2 (6 bases each). This CDR3 region has 15 residues. V lost 11 bases and J 0 bases, leaving 16 bases between the germline ends. CDR1 MNHNS and CDR2 SASEGT come from the germline V gene. CDR3 sequence: CAGLGGGPNTGELFF. The CDR3 DNA sequence: TGTGCCGGATTAGGTGGGGGGCCGAACACCGGGGAGCTGTTTTTT.

This chain's CDR3 is CASSYTPDSDKAFF. The CDR3 nucleotides are TGTGCCAGCAGTTACACCCCCGACTCCGATAAAGCTTTCTTT. The chain joins TRBV6-5 to TRBJ1-1; unclear D gene. The germline V gene encodes CDR1 MNHEY and CDR2 SVGAGI. V lost 2 bases and J 9 bases, leaving 16 bases between the germline ends. This CDR3 region has 14 residues.

This clonotype was found a few times. J is TRBJ1-5 and V is TRBV19; D remains ambiguous. The length of the CDR3 is 15 residues. V lost 8 bases and J lost 7, with 21 bases in between. The germline V gene encodes CDR1 LNHDA and CDR2 SQIVND (reference sequence). The CDR3 loop reads CASYNRASLGQPQHF. The DNA of the CDR3 is TGTGCCAGTTACAACCGGGCCTCCCTTGGGCAGCCCCAGCATTTT.

With respect to this clonotype: Mismatch with germline at one junction end may stem from a read error. The chain recombines TRBV7-6 with TRBJ2-3, with D tentatively TRBD2 (5 bases). Germline V CDR1 and CDR2: SGHVS, FNYEAQ. The CDR3 contains 14 residues. CDR3 DNA: TGTGCCAGCAGCTTAGGTGCTAGCATAGATACGCAGTATTTT. Amino acids: CASSLGASIDTQYF.